This T cell receptor gamma chain was recorded in a study of gamma-delta chains in newborns, infants, children. Overall study: Microbial exposure reportedly drives polyclonal innate γδ T cell expansion after birth.

This clone is large (0.1 to 1%) within its sample. Trimming cost V 0 bases and J 3 bases; bases outside gene matches: 11. In germline, CDR1 is VTNTFY, CDR2 YDVSTARD (reference sequence). The CDR3 spans 16 residues. With CATT, TCRdb re-called clones from the reads. The sample lists about 1,200 gamma-chain clones, roughly three fifths occurring once. The rearrangement links TRGV3 to TRGJ1 or TRGJ2. The TCR was taken from a child who was a newborn, infant or young child, either healthy, febrile or measles-vaccinated (not recorded which). Sequencing was carried out using blood. DNA for the CDR3: TGTGCCACCTGGGACAGGCCCCCCAATTTTTATTATAAGAAACTCTTT. Amino acid sequence: CATWDRPPNFYYKKLF.